The 20 T cell receptor beta chains below come from one sample, sequenced in a study of blood T cell repertoires in COVID-19. The method was immunoSEQ multiplex PCR; TCRdb's version includes in-frame clones alone and lacks a portion of them. The profile covers some 150,000 clones, with around 80% appearing a single time and roughly 7.9% taken by the ten largest. Source material: peripheral blood. Every receptor here comes from a woman aged 45-65 years in a cohort sampled during active or convalescent COVID-19.

This clone came up once. The V and J genes are TRBV7-2 and TRBJ2-5; 12 bases line up with TRBD2. Unmatched junction bases numbered 9, after V lost 2 bases and J lost 5 bases. The length of the CDR3 is 17 residues. CDR1 SGHTA and CDR2 FQGNSA come from the germline V gene. CDR3 region: CASSLSLTSGGQETQYF. CDR3 in DNA: TGTGCCAGCAGCTTATCCCTGACTAGCGGGGGCCAGGAGACCCAGTACTTC.

This rearrangement joins TRBV14 to TRBJ1-3; D possibly corresponds to TRBD1 (5 bases). CDR3 length: 17 residues. Per the germline V gene, CDR1 is SGHDN and CDR2 is FVKESK. V was clipped by 8 bases and J by 0 bases, with 20 bases between them. The CDR3 loop reads CASALGGTAVSGNTIYF. The CDR3 nucleotides read TGTGCCAGCGCCCTGGGGGGGACGGCGGTCTCTGGAAACACCATATATTTT. The entire variable domain, with the rest obtained from reference TRBV14 and TRBJ1-3, is as follows: EAGVTQFPSHSVIEKGQTVTLRCDPISGHDNLYWYRRVMGKEIKFLLHFVKESKQDESGMPNNRFLAERTGGTYSTLKVQPAELEDSGVYFCASALGGTAVSGNTIYFGEGSWLTVV.

This rearrangement joins TRBV10-3 to TRBJ2-6; TRBD2 is a possible D gene (5 bases). This CDR3 has 15 residues. V lost 11 bases, J lost 0 bases, and 14 bases lay in between. Per the germline V gene, CDR1 is ENHRY and CDR2 is SYGVKD. The CDR3 DNA is TGTGCCGCCCGCGGGTCAGCCTCTGGGGCCAACGTCCTGACTTTC. It is translated as CAARGSASGANVLTF.

The chain joins TRBV5-1 to TRBJ2-5, with D maybe TRBD2 (6 bases). CDR1 is SGHRS, CDR2 YFSETQ, per germline. The CDR3 is made up of 14 amino acids. Trimming pared 5 bases from V and 5 bases from J, leaving 16 bases between. The CDR3 sequence: CASSSGWGRETQYF. CDR3 sequence (DNA): TGCGCCAGCAGTTCCGGATGGGGGAGGGAGACCCAGTACTTC.

This clone occurred a few times. V is TRBV29-1 and J is TRBJ1-2; 12 bases fit TRBD1. V dropped 6 bases and J dropped 6; count of bases not matched to a gene: 2. CDR3 length equals 12 residues. Germline assignment: CDR1 SQVTM and CDR2 ANQGSEA. The CDR3 DNA reads as TGCAGCGTAGGGACAGGGGGCGATGGCTACACCTTC. Protein: CSVGTGGDGYTF.

The rearrangement uses TRBV29-1 and TRBJ1-2; TRBD1 agrees at 12 bases. Germline CDR1 reads SQVTM; CDR2 reads ANQGSEA. CDR3 length equals 14 residues. The ends lost 4 bases at V and 4 bases at J; junction bases unmatched: 4. The CDR3 DNA sequence: TGCAGCGTTGCTGGGACAGGGGGCCCCTATGGCTACACCTTC. This encodes CSVAGTGGPYGYTF.

This rearrangement joins TRBV11-1 to TRBJ1-2; D is ambiguous. The CDR3 contains 13 residues. Germline CDR1 is SGHAT and CDR2 is FQDESV (reference sequence). Trimming removed 2 bases at V and 6 bases at J, with 10 bases between. The CDR3 protein is CASSLYGMNGYTF. CDR3 bases: TGTGCCAGCAGCTTATACGGGATGAATGGCTACACCTTC.

This chain links TRBV24-1 with TRBJ2-5; TRBD2 aligns across 12 bases. Germline CDR1 KGHDR, CDR2 SFDVKD. The CDR3 has 15 residues. Trimming removed 9 bases from V and 5 bases from J; junction bases left unmatched: 9. The CDR3 is CATAPSGGALETQYF. The CDR3 bases are TGTGCCACCGCCCCTAGCGGGGGGGCCCTTGAGACCCAGTACTTC.

V is TRBV5-1 and J is TRBJ2-7, with 12 nucleotides matching TRBD1. This CDR3 is 15 amino acids long. After removal of 2 bases from V and 6 bases from J, the junction contained 6 bases not matched to a gene. Germline CDR1 and CDR2: SGHRS and YFSETQ. The CDR3 nucleotides read TGCGCCAGCAGCTTCCAGGGGGACAGGGGGCGCGAGCAGTACTTC. It translates to CASSFQGDRGREQYF.

The genes are TRBV18 and TRBJ2-1; 9 bases match TRBD1. Trimming took 4 bases from V and 8 from J; bases not matched to a gene: 15. Germline CDR1 is KGHSH and CDR2 is LQKENI. There are 17 residues in the CDR3. The CDR3 nucleotides read TGTGCCAGCTCACTTATGCCGGGACAGGGTGGATTCGATGAGCAGTTCTTC. It is translated as CASSLMPGQGGFDEQFF.

The chain has TRBV20-1 and TRBJ1-2; tentatively, D is TRBD1 (5 bases). This CDR3 region has 12 residues. Trimming removed 3 bases from V and 3 bases from J, with 8 bases in between. Looked up from germline, CDR1 is DFQATT and CDR2 is SNEGSKA (reference sequence). The CDR3: CSASKTDYGYTF. The CDR3 DNA is TGCAGTGCTAGTAAGACAGACTATGGCTACACCTTC.

This chain uses TRBV27 with TRBJ1-2; D gene ambiguous. CDR3 size: 14 residues. The V gene lost 3 bases and the J gene lost 0 bases, with 8 bases spanning the gap. Germline CDR1 and CDR2: MNHEY and SMNVEV (reference sequence). The CDR3 protein is CASSFSSTNYGYTF. CDR3 DNA: TGTGCCAGCAGTTTCAGTAGCACTAACTATGGCTACACCTTC.

In its sample, this clone was seen once. V gene TRBV11-2 combines with J gene TRBJ1-3; 7 bases are shared with TRBD1. V was pared by 4 bases and J by 0 bases, with 3 bases of the junction left unmatched. Per the germline V gene, CDR1 is SGHAT and CDR2 is FQNNGV. The CDR3 has 15 amino acids. CDR3 sequence: CASSWGQYSGNTIYF. In DNA form, the CDR3 reads TGTGCCAGCAGCTGGGGACAGTACTCTGGAAACACCATATATTTT.

The CDR3 reads CASSIDPRGGKKLFF. The CDR3 nucleotides are TGTGCCAGTAGTATAGACCCCCGAGGGGGTAAAAAACTGTTTTTT. The rearrangement links TRBV19 to TRBJ1-4, with D maybe TRBD1 (6 bases). The germline V and J ends were trimmed by 0 bases and 9 bases, with 14 bases remaining between them. This CDR3 contains 15 residues. The germline V gene has CDR1 LNHDA and CDR2 SQIVND (reference sequence).

This chain connects TRBV2 to TRBJ1-2; 10 bases map to TRBD1. V gave up 6 bases and J gave up 7 bases; unmatched junction bases: 2. Germline CDR1 reads SNHLY; CDR2 reads FYNNEI. This CDR3 has 12 amino acids. The CDR3 coding sequence is TGTGCCAGCAGAGGGGACAGGGGTGGCTACACCTTC. It yields the protein CASRGDRGGYTF.

The chain has TRBV6-5 and TRBJ2-7, with 9 bases fitting TRBD1. The germline V gene has CDR1 MNHEY and CDR2 SVGAGI. The CDR3 extends over 15 amino acids. V trimming: 1 base; J trimming: 4 bases; junction bases outside the gene matches: 5. CDR3 region: CASSYLGQGRYEQYF. In nucleotides, the CDR3 is TGTGCCAGCAGTTACTTGGGACAGGGTCGGTACGAGCAGTACTTC.

The CDR3 bases are TGTGCCAGCAGCCCGACTAATACGCAGTATTTT. Residues: CASSPTNTQYF. The genes are TRBV7-9 and TRBJ2-3, with D perhaps TRBD2 (5 bases). V lost 5 bases and J 7 bases, leaving 7 bases between the germline ends. Germline V gene sequence: CDR1 SEHNR, CDR2 FQNEAQ (reference sequence). The CDR3 totals 11 residues. Full variable domain (outside the CDR3, taken from reference TRBV7-9 and TRBJ2-3): DTGVSQNPRHKITKRGQNVTFRCDPISEHNRLYWYRQTLGQGPEFLTYFQNEAQLEKSRLLSDRFSAERPKGSFSTLEIQRTEQGDSAMYLCASSPTNTQYFGPGTRLTVL.

This chain uses TRBV5-6 with TRBJ2-5; perhaps TRBD1 as D (6 bases). Germline CDR1 and CDR2: SGHDT and YYEEEE. This CDR3 contains 14 residues. V lost 0 bases to trimming and J lost 4 bases, with 10 bases between them. This CDR3 is CASSLEQGTETQYF. Here the CDR3 DNA reads TGTGCCAGCAGCTTGGAACAGGGTACAGAGACCCAGTACTTC.

The chain uses TRBV2 and TRBJ2-2, with TRBD2 identical over 8 bases. The length of the CDR3 is 15 residues. The V and J ends lost 6 bases and 0 bases, in that order; junction bases with no gene match: 3. Germline V gene sequence: CDR1 SNHLY, CDR2 FYNNEI. CDR3 region: CASRSGGSNTGELFF. The CDR3 DNA sequence: TGTGCCAGCAGAAGCGGGGGATCGAACACCGGGGAGCTGTTTTTT.

As DNA, the CDR3 is TGTGCCAGCAGGCCGTCAGGTAATCAGCCCCAGCATTTT. It yields the protein CASRPSGNQPQHF. The rearrangement links TRBV6-5 to TRBJ1-5; D remains ambiguous. Germline lookup yields CDR1 MNHEY and CDR2 SVGAGI. CDR3 length: 13 residues. V lost 6 bases, J lost 4 bases, and 10 bases lay in between.